This T cell receptor beta chain was identified during a study of cytomegalovirus exposure and HLA in healthy donors. Regarding the study as a whole: A prior analysis recorded that most TCR beta V segments were productive about 87% or about 30% of the time.

This CDR3 comprises 16 residues. The germline V gene has CDR1 SGDLS and CDR2 YYNGEE. Trimming removed 3 bases from V and 1 base from J, with 16 bases in between. The PCR made use of 60 Vbeta and 13 Jbeta primers. Original processing methods: Later, some 75 million unique TCR beta chains were counted in an analysis, and about 12 million of them were shared. Some clones are missing from TCRdb's copy, which holds only in-frame ones; the method was immunoSEQ multiplex PCR. D and trimming were read from the DNA, whereas the V and J calls and clone size are those reported in that table. The table includes approximately 27,000 clones, 50% to 75% detected once. This clone was counted between two and nine times. Its matching antigen is unknown.

The clonotype was recovered from a male donor in good health and CMV-seropositive. The rearrangement links TRBV9 to TRBJ2-5; D is possibly TRBD2 (7 bases). The sample consisted of PBMCs. The CDR3 sequence: CASSGGGGPGQETQYF. CDR3 nucleotides: TGTGCCAGCAGCGGAGGCGGGGGCCCCGGCCAAGAGACCCAGTACTTC.